Listed here are 14 T cell receptor beta chains from one sample, sequenced in a study of identifying expanded T cells in peripheral blood (dated by TCRdb to the late 2010s). Library prep was done by the immunoSEQ multiplex PCR assay. TCRdb holds this immuneACCESS table with in-frame rearrangements only. Some clones are missing; in checked studies, unresolved V genes explain under half, and the rest has no known cause. A total of around 99,000 clones appear in this sample, 88% of them only once. Jointly, the top ten make up 7% to 9% of the sample. Material for sequencing was blood. Receptors originate from a person aged 18 to 75 in good health.

The chain employs TRBV7-2 and TRBJ2-1; D is undetermined. V was shortened by 3 bases and J by 10 bases, with 4 bases between the two germline ends. CDR1 and CDR2 from the germline V gene are SGHTA and FQGNSA. The CDR3 spans 10 residues. This chain's CDR3 is CASSLREQFF. DNA for the CDR3: TGTGCCAGCAGCTTGCGAGAGCAGTTCTTC.

The chain joins TRBV2 to TRBJ2-5; 9 bases map to TRBD2. The V segment lost 6 bases and the J segment 4 bases; nucleotides outside the gene matches: 6. The CDR3 contains 14 residues. Germline V lookup: CDR1 SNHLY, CDR2 FYNNEI. CDR3: CASRATSGVETQYF. CDR3 DNA sequence: TGTGCCAGCAGGGCGACTAGCGGAGTAGAGACCCAGTACTTC. Using reference TRBV2 and TRBJ2-5 for the parts outside the CDR3, the full variable domain is EPEVTQTPSHQVTQMGQEVILRCVPISNHLYFYWYRQILGQKVEFLVSFYNNEISEKSEIFDDQFSVERPDGSNFTLKIRSTKLEDSAMYFCASRATSGVETQYFGPGTRLLVL.

The chain carries TRBV7-7 and TRBJ2-1; 8 bases align to TRBD2. Trimming cost V 3 bases and J 4 bases; bases outside gene matches: 5. This CDR3 contains 15 residues. Germline V CDR1 and CDR2: SSHAT, FNYEAQ (reference sequence). Written as DNA, the CDR3 is TGTGCCAGCAGCTTGTCGGGGGGGCCGTACAATGAGCAGTTCTTC. Residues: CASSLSGGPYNEQFF. The full variable domain, rest sourced from reference TRBV7-7 and TRBJ2-1, is GAGVSQSPRYKVTKRGQDVTLRCDPISSHATLYWYQQALGQGPEFLTYFNYEAQPDKSGLPSDRFSAERPEGSISTLTIQRTEQRDSAMYRCASSLSGGPYNEQFFGPGTRLTVL.

V and J are TRBV4-2 and TRBJ1-2; no firm D call. Germline assignment: CDR1 LGHNA and CDR2 YNFKEQ. This CDR3 has 13 residues. V gave up 3 bases and J gave up 0 bases, with 5 bases separating them. As DNA, the CDR3 is TGTGCCAGCAGCCAGGTAGCTAACTATGGCTACACCTTC. The encoded protein is CASSQVANYGYTF.

The chain couples TRBV5-1 to TRBJ2-2; the match to TRBD1 covers 8 bases. The germline V gene encodes CDR1 SGHRS and CDR2 YFSETQ. The junction had 16 bases not matched to a gene; V was cut back by 4 bases and J by 2 bases. The CDR3 is 19 residues long. The CDR3 nucleotides are TGCGCCAGCAGCCCCAGCACCAGGTCAGGGGGCAAAAACACCGGGGAGCTGTTTTTT. The encoded protein is CASSPSTRSGGKNTGELFF.

This clone appeared a few times. The chain has TRBV6-5 and TRBJ1-3, with D perhaps TRBD1 (5 bases). The V end was cut by 1 base, the J end by 8 bases, with 12 bases between. In germline, CDR1 is MNHEY, CDR2 SVGAGI. The CDR3 is made up of 14 amino acids. The DNA for the CDR3 is TGTGCCAGCAGTTACTTTGGAGGGGACGACACCATATATTTT. It is translated as CASSYFGGDDTIYF.

The rearrangement uses TRBV10-3 and TRBJ2-7; D remains ambiguous. V lost 1 base and J 7 bases, leaving 5 bases between the germline ends. The V gene's germline CDR1 is ENHRY and CDR2 SYGVKD. The CDR3 loop spans 11 amino acids. In DNA form, the CDR3 reads TGTGCCATCAGTGAGTGGCCAGAGCAGTACTTC. This gives the protein CAISEWPEQYF.

The CDR3 DNA follows: TGTGCCAGCAGCTGGACGCAGAACACTGAAGCTTTCTTT. It encodes CASSWTQNTEAFF. V is TRBV2 and J is TRBJ1-1; D unresolved. The CDR3 consists of 13 residues. Looked up from germline, CDR1 is SNHLY and CDR2 is FYNNEI. Trimming took 6 bases from V and 1 from J, leaving 9 bases between them. The variable domain in full, completed from reference TRBV2 and TRBJ1-1, reads EPEVTQTPSHQVTQMGQEVILRCVPISNHLYFYWYRQILGQKVEFLVSFYNNEISEKSEIFDDQFSVERPDGSNFTLKIRSTKLEDSAMYFCASSWTQNTEAFFGQGTRLTVV.

J is TRBJ1-1 and V is TRBV9; TRBD1 is a possible D gene (6 bases). Germline V CDR1 and CDR2: SGDLS, YYNGEE. V was cut by 1 base and J by 5 bases, with 15 bases left in between. The CDR3 spans 15 residues. The CDR3: CASSVFGGVGTEAFF. As DNA, the CDR3 is TGTGCCAGCAGCGTATTCGGGGGCGTAGGGACTGAAGCTTTCTTT.

The V gene is TRBV28, the J gene TRBJ1-5, with 9 bases fitting TRBD1. The germline V gene encodes CDR1 MDHEN and CDR2 SYDVKM. CDR3 length: 17 amino acids. The ends lost 7 bases at V and 0 bases at J; junction bases unmatched: 10. DNA of the CDR3: TGTGCCAGCACCCAGGGACAGGGAGGTCTTAGCAATCAGCCCCAGCATTTT. It translates to CASTQGQGGLSNQPQHF.

J is TRBJ2-1 and V is TRBV7-2, with 12 bases lining up with TRBD2. V was pared by 1 base and J by 0 bases, with 7 bases of the junction left unmatched. The germline gives CDR1 SGHTA, CDR2 FQGNSA. The CDR3 loop spans 19 amino acids. DNA for the CDR3: TGTGCCAGCAGCTTAGTACCTAGCGGGAGGGAAAGCTCCTACAATGAGCAGTTCTTC. This codes for CASSLVPSGRESSYNEQFF.

The table lists this clone with a count of one. The rearrangement uses TRBV11-2 and TRBJ2-2; D remains ambiguous. The CDR3 spans 15 residues. Germline V gene lookup returns CDR1 SGHAT and CDR2 FQNNGV. The V end lost 5 bases, the J end lost 4 bases, and 14 bases lay between the germline ends. The CDR3: CASSQDLRSTGELFF. The CDR3 DNA is TGTGCCAGCAGCCAAGATTTGCGGAGCACCGGGGAGCTGTTTTTT.

The chain recombines TRBV5-6 with TRBJ2-3; 13 bases are a match to TRBD2. CDR3 length: 15 residues. J was trimmed by 12 bases and V by 4 bases; bases with no gene match: 11. Germline CDR1 and CDR2: SGHDT and YYEEEE. The CDR3 nucleotides are TGTGCCAGCAGCCCGCAACTAGCGGGGGGGCCCCAACAGTATTTT. Amino acid sequence: CASSPQLAGGPQQYF.

The V call is TRBV10-2, the J call TRBJ2-3; tentatively, D is TRBD1 (5 bases). The germline V gene has CDR1 WSHSY and CDR2 SAAADI. V lost 3 bases and J lost 8, with 12 bases in between. The CDR3 spans 13 residues. DNA of the CDR3: TGCGCCAGCAGTGAACTCCTGCAGGGTACGCAGTATTTT. It is translated as CASSELLQGTQYF.